This T cell receptor (beta chain) comes out of a study of cytomegalovirus exposure and HLA in healthy donors. Study-wide results and limits: Reports described diagnosis of cytomegalovirus status by the classifier as highly specific and sensitive.

This CDR3 has 15 residues. CDR1 and CDR2 (germline): SGHRS, YFSETQ. V dropped 1 base and J dropped 0 bases, with 8 bases sitting between them. Assay: immunoSEQ multiplex PCR; the TCRdb copy retains only in-frame clones and omits some. This sample yields 240,000 or so clones, of which 86% are seen a single time; 1% to 1.5% belongs to the top ten. In the case of this clone: Its antigen remains unknown.

This TCR was sampled from a woman in her 30s in good health and CMV-seropositive. Sample: PBMCs. This chain connects TRBV5-1 to TRBJ2-1; D unresolved. The CDR3 sequence is CASSLMAGSYNEQFF. CDR3 DNA: TGCGCCAGCAGCTTGATGGCTGGCTCCTACAATGAGCAGTTCTTC.